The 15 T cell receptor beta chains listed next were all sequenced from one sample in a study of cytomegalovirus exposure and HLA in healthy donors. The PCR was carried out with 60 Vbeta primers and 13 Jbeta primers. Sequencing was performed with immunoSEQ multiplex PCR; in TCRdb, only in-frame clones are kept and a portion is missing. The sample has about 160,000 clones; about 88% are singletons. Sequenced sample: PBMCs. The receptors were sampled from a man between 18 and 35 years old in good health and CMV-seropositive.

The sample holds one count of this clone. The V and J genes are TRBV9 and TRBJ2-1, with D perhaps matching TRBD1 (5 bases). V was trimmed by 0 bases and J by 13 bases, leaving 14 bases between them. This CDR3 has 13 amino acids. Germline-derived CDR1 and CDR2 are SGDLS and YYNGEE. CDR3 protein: CASSVEGQASQFF. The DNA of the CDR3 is TGTGCCAGCAGCGTAGAGGGGCAAGCTTCACAGTTCTTC.

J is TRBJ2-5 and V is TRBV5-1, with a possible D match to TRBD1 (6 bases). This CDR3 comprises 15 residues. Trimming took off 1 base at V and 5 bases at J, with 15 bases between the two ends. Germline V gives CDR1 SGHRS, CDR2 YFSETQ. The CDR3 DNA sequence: TGCGCCAGCAGCTTGTCGGCAGGGGACATGGAGACCCAGTACTTC. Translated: CASSLSAGDMETQYF. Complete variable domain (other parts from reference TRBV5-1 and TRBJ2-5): KAGVTQTPRYLIKTRGQQVTLSCSPISGHRSVSWYQQTPGQGLQFLFEYFSETQRNKGNFPGRFSGRQFSNSRSEMNVSTLELGDSALYLCASSLSAGDMETQYFGPGTRLLVL.

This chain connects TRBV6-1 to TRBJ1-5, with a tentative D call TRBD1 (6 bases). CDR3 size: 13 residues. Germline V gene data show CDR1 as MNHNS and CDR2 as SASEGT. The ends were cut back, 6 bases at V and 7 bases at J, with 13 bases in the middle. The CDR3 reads CASRETGEQPQHF. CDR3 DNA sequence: TGTGCCAGCAGGGAGACAGGCGAGCAGCCCCAGCATTTT.

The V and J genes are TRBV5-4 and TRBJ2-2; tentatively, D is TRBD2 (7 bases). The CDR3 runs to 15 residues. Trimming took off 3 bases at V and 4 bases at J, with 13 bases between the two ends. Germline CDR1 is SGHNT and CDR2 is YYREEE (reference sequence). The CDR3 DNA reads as TGTGCCAGCAGCTCGGGGGGCAGGGGCACCGGGGAGCTGTTTTTT. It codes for CASSSGGRGTGELFF.

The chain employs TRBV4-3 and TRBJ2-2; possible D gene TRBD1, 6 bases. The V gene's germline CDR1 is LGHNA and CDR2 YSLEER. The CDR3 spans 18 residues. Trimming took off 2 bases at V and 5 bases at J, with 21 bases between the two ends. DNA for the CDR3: TGCGCCAGCAGCCAACAACCCCTGGGGACAACCCCAACCGGGGAGCTGTTTTTT. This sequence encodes CASSQQPLGTTPTGELFF.

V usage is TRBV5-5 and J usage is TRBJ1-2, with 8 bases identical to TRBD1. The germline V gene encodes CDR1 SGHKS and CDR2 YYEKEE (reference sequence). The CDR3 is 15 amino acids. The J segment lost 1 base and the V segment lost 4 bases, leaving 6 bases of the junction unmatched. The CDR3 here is CASSRSGQGNYGYTF. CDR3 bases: TGTGCCAGCAGCCGGAGCGGACAGGGTAACTATGGCTACACCTTC.

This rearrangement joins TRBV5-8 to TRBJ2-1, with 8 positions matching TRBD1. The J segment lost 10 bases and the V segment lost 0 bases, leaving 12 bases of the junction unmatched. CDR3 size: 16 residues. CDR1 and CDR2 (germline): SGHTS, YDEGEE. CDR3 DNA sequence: TGTGCCAGCAGCTTGGGGGACAGGTCGCTACATCTGGAGCAGTTCTTC. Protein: CASSLGDRSLHLEQFF.

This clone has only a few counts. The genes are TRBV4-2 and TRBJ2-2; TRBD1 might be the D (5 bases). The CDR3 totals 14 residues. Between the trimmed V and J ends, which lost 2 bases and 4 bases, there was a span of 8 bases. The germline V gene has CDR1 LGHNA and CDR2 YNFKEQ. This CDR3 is CASSQRTITGELFF. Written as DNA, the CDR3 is TGTGCCAGCAGCCAAAGGACAATCACCGGGGAGCTGTTTTTT.

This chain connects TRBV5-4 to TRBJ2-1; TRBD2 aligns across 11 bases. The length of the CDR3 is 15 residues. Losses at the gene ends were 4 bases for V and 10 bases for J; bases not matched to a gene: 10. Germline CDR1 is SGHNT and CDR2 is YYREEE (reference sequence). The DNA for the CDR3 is TGTGCCAGCAGCACAAGACTAGCGGGGTCCTCGGAGCAGTTCTTC. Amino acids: CASSTRLAGSSEQFF.

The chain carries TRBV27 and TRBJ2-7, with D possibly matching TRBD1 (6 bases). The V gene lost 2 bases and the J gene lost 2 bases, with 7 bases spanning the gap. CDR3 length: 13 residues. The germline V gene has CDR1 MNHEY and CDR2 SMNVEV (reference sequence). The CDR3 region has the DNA TGTGCCAGCAGTTTAACAGGGACCTACGAGCAGTACTTC. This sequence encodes CASSLTGTYEQYF.

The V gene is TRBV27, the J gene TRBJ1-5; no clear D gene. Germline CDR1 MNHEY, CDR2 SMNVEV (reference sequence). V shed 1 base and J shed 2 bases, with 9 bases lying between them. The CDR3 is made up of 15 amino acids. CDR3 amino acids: CASSLLASRNQPQHF. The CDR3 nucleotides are TGTGCCAGCAGTTTATTGGCCTCCCGCAATCAGCCCCAGCATTTT.

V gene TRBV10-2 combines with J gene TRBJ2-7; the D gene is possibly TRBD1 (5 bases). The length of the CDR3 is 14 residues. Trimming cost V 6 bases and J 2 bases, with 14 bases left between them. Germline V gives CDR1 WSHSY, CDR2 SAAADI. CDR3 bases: TGCGCCAGCAGGAGATGGGGCTTACCCTACGAGCAGTACTTC. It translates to CASRRWGLPYEQYF.

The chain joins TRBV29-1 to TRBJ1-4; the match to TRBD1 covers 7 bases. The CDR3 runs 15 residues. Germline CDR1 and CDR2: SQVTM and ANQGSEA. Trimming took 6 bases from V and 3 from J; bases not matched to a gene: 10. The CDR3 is CSVPTLTGPNEKLFF. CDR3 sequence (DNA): TGCAGCGTCCCCACGCTGACAGGGCCTAATGAAAAACTGTTTTTT.

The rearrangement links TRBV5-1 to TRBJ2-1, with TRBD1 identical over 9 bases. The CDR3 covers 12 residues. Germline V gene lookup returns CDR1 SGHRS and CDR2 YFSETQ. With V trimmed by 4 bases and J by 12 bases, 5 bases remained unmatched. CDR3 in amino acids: CASSTGQGLQFF. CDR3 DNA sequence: TGCGCCAGCAGCACCGGACAGGGGTTGCAGTTCTTC.

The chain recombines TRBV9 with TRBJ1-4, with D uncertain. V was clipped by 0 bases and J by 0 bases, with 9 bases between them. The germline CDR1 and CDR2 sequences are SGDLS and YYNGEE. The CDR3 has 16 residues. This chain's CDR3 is CASSVAEKATNEKLFF. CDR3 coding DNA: TGTGCCAGCAGCGTAGCTGAGAAAGCAACTAATGAAAAACTGTTTTTT.